These 29 T cell receptor beta chains originate from one sample sequenced in a study of blood T cells in healthy people across ages. The use of a sample-barcoded 5' primer and a J-beta primer mix characterized a second PCR of roughly 6 to 11 cycles. TCRdb redid the calling of the 5' RACE reads with MiXCR, one entry per CDR3 protein. Counted here are about 1.6 million distinct CDR3 sequences, about 32% occurring once; the ten biggest clones make up 11%. Sequenced material: blood. These receptors were obtained from a woman aged 25 to 39 in good health.

The rearrangement joins TRBV20-1 to TRBJ2-7; possible D gene TRBD2, 6 bases. V lost 3 bases and J 2 bases, leaving 8 bases between the germline ends. The V gene's germline CDR1 is DFQATT and CDR2 SNEGSKA (reference sequence). This CDR3 is built from 12 residues. CDR3 nucleotide sequence: TGCAGTGCTAGTCGGGGGACCTACGAGCAGTACTTC. Encoded protein: CSASRGTYEQYF.

This chain uses TRBV20-1 with TRBJ1-1; D unresolved. V was clipped by 3 bases and J by 8 bases, with 10 bases between them. Germline V CDR1 and CDR2: DFQATT, SNEGSKA (reference sequence). CDR3 size: 11 residues. The CDR3 protein is CSARRTAEAFF. The CDR3 DNA sequence: TGCAGTGCTAGGAGGACGGCCGAAGCTTTCTTT.

The table lists this clonotype with a few counts. V gene TRBV28 combines with J gene TRBJ1-5; 9 bases line up with TRBD1. The CDR3 covers 15 residues. Unmatched junction bases numbered 4, after V lost 5 bases and J lost 2 bases. Germline V gives CDR1 MDHEN, CDR2 SYDVKM. The CDR3 protein is CASSRQGEGNQPQHF. The DNA of the CDR3 is TGTGCCAGCAGTAGACAGGGGGAGGGCAATCAGCCCCAGCATTTT.

This clonotype was seen more than once but under ten times. The chain is built from TRBV4-1 and TRBJ1-1; D is unresolved. From germline, CDR1 is MGHRA and CDR2 YSYEKL. The CDR3 spans 16 residues. V was cut by 0 bases and J by 0 bases, with 11 bases left in between. The CDR3 DNA is TGCGCCAGCAGCCAAGATGTGGCCAGAATGAACACTGAAGCTTTCTTT. It encodes CASSQDVARMNTEAFF.

This clonotype has more than one count but fewer than ten. The V and J genes are TRBV12-3 or TRBV12-4 and TRBJ2-3, with no clear D. The CDR3 is made up of 18 amino acids. V was shortened by 4 bases and J by 0 bases, with 20 bases between the two germline ends. CDR3 bases: TGTGCCAGCAGTTCTAGATTCTCCGCAGTGACTAGCACAGATACGCAGTATTTT. It codes for CASSSRFSAVTSTDTQYF.

The gene calls are TRBV5-1 and TRBJ1-1; the D gene is possibly TRBD1 (6 bases). This CDR3 spans 16 amino acids. From germline, CDR1 is SGHRS and CDR2 YFSETQ. The V end lost 6 bases, the J end lost 3 bases, and 21 bases lay between the germline ends. In nucleotides, the CDR3 is TGCGCCAGCAACAATGAAAACAGGGAATTGGACACTGAAGCTTTCTTT. It specifies CASNNENRELDTEAFF.

This clonotype has a count of ten or more. The rearrangement uses TRBV20-1 and TRBJ2-5; D remains ambiguous. CDR1 is DFQATT, CDR2 SNEGSKA, per germline (reference sequence). Between the trimmed V and J ends, which lost 0 bases and 4 bases, there was a span of 9 bases. There are 13 residues in the CDR3. CDR3: CSARDGGRETQYF. The CDR3 nucleotides read TGCAGTGCTAGAGATGGTGGACGAGAGACCCAGTACTTC.

This clonotype was observed at least ten times. The gene calls are TRBV18 and TRBJ2-7; 10 bases agree with TRBD1. Trimming at V came to 3 bases and at J to 5 bases, leaving 1 base not matched to a gene. Germline V gene lookup returns CDR1 KGHSH and CDR2 LQKENI. The CDR3 loop spans 13 amino acids. CDR3 residues: CASSPGTGDEQYF. CDR3 nucleotides: TGTGCCAGCTCACCCGGGACAGGGGACGAGCAGTACTTC.

This chain connects TRBV20-1 to TRBJ1-2; D might be TRBD1 (6 bases). Trimming shortened V by 7 bases and J by 0 bases, and 18 bases separated the two germline ends. This CDR3 contains 15 residues. Germline CDR1 reads DFQATT; CDR2 reads SNEGSKA (reference sequence). Here the CDR3 reads CSGWFASGANYGYTF. The CDR3 DNA follows: TGCAGTGGTTGGTTTGCCTCAGGGGCTAACTATGGCTACACCTTC.

V usage is TRBV9 and J usage is TRBJ2-2; D perhaps matches TRBD2 (6 bases). V shed 2 bases and J shed 5 bases, with 16 bases lying between them. The germline V gene encodes CDR1 SGDLS and CDR2 YYNGEE. The CDR3 has 16 amino acids. Here the CDR3 DNA reads TGTGCCAGCAGCGTGGGGGGATTCTATATGACCGGGGAGCTGTTTTTT. Translating gives CASSVGGFYMTGELFF. Full variable domain (missing parts from reference TRBV9 and TRBJ2-2): DSGVTQTPKHLITATGQRVTLRCSPRSGDLSVYWYQQSLDQGLQFLIQYYNGEERAKGNILERFSAQQFPDLHSELNLSSLELGDSALYFCASSVGGFYMTGELFFGEGSRLTVL.

Notes on this clonotype: The junction shows a germline mismatch at one end, possibly a read error. The chain carries TRBV11-2 and TRBJ2-1; D is undetermined. The CDR3 is 16 residues long. Per the germline V gene, CDR1 is SGHAT and CDR2 is FQNNGV. In DNA form, the CDR3 reads TGTGCCGGCAGCCCGCTAGAATGGGGCTCCTACAATGAGCAGTTCTTC. Protein sequence: CAGSPLEWGSYNEQFF.

This clonotype was counted between two and nine times. This rearrangement joins TRBV7-3 to TRBJ1-1; unclear D gene. Germline values: CDR1 SGHTA, CDR2 FQGTGA. The CDR3 runs 15 residues. V shed 0 bases and J shed 1 base, with 9 bases lying between them. The CDR3 DNA is TGTGCCAGCAGCTTAACGGCAGGCTCGAACACTGAAGCTTTCTTT. It is translated as CASSLTAGSNTEAFF.

V and J are TRBV30 and TRBJ2-3; 12 bases align to TRBD2. Germline CDR1 and CDR2: GTSNPN and SVGIG (reference sequence). Losses at the gene ends were 5 bases for V and 4 bases for J; bases not matched to a gene: 7. This CDR3 has 15 residues. As DNA, the CDR3 is TGTGCCTGGTCGCTAGCGGGGGGGCGATCAGATACGCAGTATTTT. Translating gives CAWSLAGGRSDTQYF. The full variable domain, with the rest looked up from reference TRBV30 and TRBJ2-3, is SQTIHQWPATLVQPVGSPLSLECTVEGTSNPNLYWYRQAAGRGLQLLFYSVGIGQISSEVPQNLSASRPQDRQFILSSKKLLLSDSGFYLCAWSLAGGRSDTQYFGPGTRLTVL.

This clonotype was seen a handful of times. The chain recombines TRBV10-3 with TRBJ1-2, with 7 bases fitting TRBD1. Germline CDR1 and CDR2: ENHRY and SYGVKD. With V trimmed by 3 bases and J by 4 bases, 8 bases remained unmatched. The CDR3 contains 15 residues. The CDR3 protein is CAISDGTDPSYGYTF. CDR3 bases: TGTGCCATCAGTGACGGGACAGACCCCTCCTATGGCTACACCTTC.

The table lists this clonotype with a count of one. A read error may account for a junction end that differs from germline. The genes are TRBV7-6 and TRBJ1-5; TRBD1 might be the D (6 bases). Germline V gene lookup returns CDR1 SGHVS and CDR2 FNYEAQ. This CDR3 has 17 amino acids. The CDR3 region is CVSSSGPVGAWGQPQHF. The CDR3, as DNA: TGTGTCAGCAGCTCGGGGCCGGTGGGGGCCTGGGGTCAGCCCCAGCATTTT.

The chain carries TRBV27 and TRBJ2-7; D perhaps matches TRBD2 (5 bases). The CDR3 runs to 12 residues. The germline V and J ends were trimmed by 6 bases and 2 bases, with 8 bases remaining between them. CDR1 MNHEY and CDR2 SMNVEV come from the germline V gene (reference sequence). The CDR3 DNA follows: TGTGCCAGCAGGGACTTAGCCTACGAGCAGTACTTC. Residues: CASRDLAYEQYF.

The chain couples TRBV20-1 to TRBJ1-5, with TRBD1 as a possible D gene (6 bases). The CDR3 runs 15 residues. The V end lost 3 bases, the J end lost 2 bases, and 14 bases lay between the germline ends. The germline gives CDR1 DFQATT, CDR2 SNEGSKA (reference sequence). The CDR3 DNA reads TGCAGTGCTAGTTTCACAGGGCTCCGCAATCAGCCCCAGCATTTT. It codes for CSASFTGLRNQPQHF.

As concerns this clonotype: At one boundary the junction diverges from the germline segment, which might be a read error. The V and J genes are TRBV28 and TRBJ2-4, with D tentatively TRBD2 (5 bases). Gene TRBJ2-7 matches the end of the DNA better, so the J call may be wrong. Germline CDR1 and CDR2: MDHEN and SYDVKM. The CDR3 loop spans 16 amino acids. The CDR3 coding sequence is TGTGCCGGCAGTTTGCTCACGGCAGAGGGCATTTACGAGCAGTACTTC. Translating gives CAGSLLTAEGIYEQYF.

V and J are TRBV7-2 and TRBJ2-3; 7 bases map to TRBD2. The ends lost 1 base at V and 5 bases at J; junction bases unmatched: 9. Looked up from germline, CDR1 is SGHTA and CDR2 is FQGNSA. The CDR3 covers 16 residues. CDR3 amino acids: CASSLGGAGAGDTQYF. As DNA, the CDR3 is TGTGCCAGCAGCTTAGGAGGGGCGGGAGCGGGAGATACGCAGTATTTT.

The chain employs TRBV5-1 and TRBJ2-3; D may be TRBD2 (5 bases). The V end lost 4 bases, the J end lost 4 bases, and 13 bases lay between the germline ends. CDR3 length: 14 residues. The V gene's germline CDR1 is SGHRS and CDR2 YFSETQ. CDR3 in amino acids: CASSGVASADTQYF. The CDR3 coding sequence is TGCGCCAGCAGCGGGGTAGCGAGTGCAGATACGCAGTATTTT.

The chain couples TRBV20-1 to TRBJ2-3; possible D gene TRBD2, 5 bases. V lost 5 bases and J lost 3, with 15 bases in between. There are 14 residues in the CDR3. CDR1 is DFQATT and CDR2 is SNEGSKA in the germline V gene (reference sequence). CDR3 DNA: TGCAGTGCTGCCCCCGGGCGGGCGACAGATACGCAGTATTTT. Residues: CSAAPGRATDTQYF.

The CDR3 here is CASSARDRNTGELFF. CDR3 sequence (DNA): TGTGCCAGCAGCGCCCGGGACAGAAACACCGGGGAGCTGTTTTTT. This sequence joins TRBV5-5 and TRBJ2-2, with 7 bases fitting TRBD1. Germline V gene lookup returns CDR1 SGHKS and CDR2 YYEKEE (reference sequence). V shed 4 bases, J shed 2 bases, and the junction held 5 bases outside the gene matches. The CDR3 runs 15 residues.

J is TRBJ1-1 and V is TRBV10-3, with 12 bases that match TRBD1. This CDR3 contains 18 residues. CDR1 ENHRY and CDR2 SYGVKD come from the germline V gene. V lost 3 bases and J lost 0; bases outside the gene matches: 8. CDR3 DNA: TGTGCCATCAGTGAAGGGGACAGGGGGCGAGGGGTGAACACTGAAGCTTTCTTT. As protein: CAISEGDRGRGVNTEAFF.

This sequence joins TRBV6-2 or TRBV6-3 and TRBJ2-3; D is perhaps TRBD1 or TRBD2 (5 bases each). This CDR3 has 17 residues. CDR1 MNHEY and CDR2 SVGEGT come from the germline V gene. Trimming cost V 4 bases and J 6 bases, with 23 bases left between them. The CDR3 region is CASSWRSGDRISDTQYF. Here the CDR3 DNA reads TGTGCCAGCAGTTGGCGGAGCGGTGACAGAATATCGGATACGCAGTATTTT.

A few counts support this clonotype. This chain joins TRBV20-1 and TRBJ1-4; D uncertain. The CDR3 totals 14 residues. CDR1 is DFQATT and CDR2 is SNEGSKA in the germline V gene (reference sequence). V was cut by 3 bases and J by 7 bases, with 15 bases left in between. CDR3 sequence (DNA): TGCAGTGCTAGTCGACGCAGCGAGGGTGAAAAACTGTTTTTT. Protein sequence: CSASRRSEGEKLFF.

The rearrangement links TRBV6-6 to TRBJ1-2; tentatively, D is TRBD1 (6 bases). CDR3 length: 16 residues. Trimming left V 2 bases short and J 7 bases short, with 20 bases between. Per the germline V gene, CDR1 is MNHNY and CDR2 is SVGAGI (reference sequence). CDR3 coding DNA: TGTGCCAGCAGTTACATGCGTCTGGCAGGGGACTGTGGCTACACCTTC. Protein sequence: CASSYMRLAGDCGYTF.

At least ten counts were recorded for this clonotype. The CDR3 sequence is CSARDSGDSQETQYF. Written as DNA, the CDR3 is TGCAGTGCTAGAGATTCGGGGGACAGCCAAGAGACCCAGTACTTC. The chain has TRBV20-1 and TRBJ2-5; D possibly corresponds to TRBD1 (7 bases). The V end was cut by 0 bases, the J end by 1 base, with 12 bases between. The CDR3 contains 15 residues. Germline CDR1 and CDR2: DFQATT and SNEGSKA (reference sequence).

The chain employs TRBV10-3 and TRBJ2-1; D perhaps matches TRBD1 (5 bases). Per germline, CDR1 ENHRY and CDR2 SYGVKD. V gave up 2 bases and J gave up 4 bases, with 12 bases separating them. The CDR3 totals 15 residues. This chain's CDR3 is CAISEGATVYNEQFF. In DNA form, the CDR3 reads TGTGCCATCAGTGAGGGGGCGACTGTATACAATGAGCAGTTCTTC.

The chain recombines TRBV6-1 with TRBJ2-3; the match to TRBD1 covers 10 bases. V was clipped by 6 bases and J by 3 bases; unmatched bases: 6. Germline CDR1 is MNHNS and CDR2 is SASEGT. The CDR3 contains 15 residues. DNA of the CDR3: TGTGCCAGCAGGGCCGGGACAGGGGTGACAGATACGCAGTATTTT. It yields the protein CASRAGTGVTDTQYF.